This T cell receptor beta chain was retrieved from a study of Graves' ophthalmopathy and Graves' hyperthyroidism. General study results and limits: Using a 13-signature model, the authors split ophthalmopathy from stable hyperthyroidism, with roughly 90% sensitivity and 80% to 84% specificity. Sensitivity reached more than 70% and specificity under 85% when the model predicted ophthalmopathy progression. Blood contained most expanded thyroid clonotypes exceeding 0.001 frequency.

Ophthalmopathy donors were characterized by moderate-to-severe activity, CAS of at least 3, NOSPECS of at least 4, and duration under 3 months. The sequenced template was RNA, covering the TCR beta CDR3 region. First-round RT-PCR with HTBI primers preceded a second-round multiplex PCR. MiXCR, run by TCRdb on the multiplex PCR reads, gives a single entry per CDR3 protein. This sample has fewer than 600,000 distinct CDR3 sequences, with roughly an eighth found just once. This clonotype has a count of ten or more. The antigen remains undetermined. There are 16 residues in the CDR3. V lost 9 bases and J 2 bases, leaving 20 bases between the germline ends.

V usage is TRBV12-3 or TRBV12-4 and J usage is TRBJ1-5; perhaps TRBD1 as D (5 bases). The sample comprised blood. The clonotype comes from a woman aged 30 to 39 with Graves' ophthalmopathy. The CDR3 DNA sequence: TGTGCCAGTTTGAAAAATGCTCTACAGGGCAATCAGCCCCAGCATTTT. It yields the protein CASLKNALQGNQPQHF.